This T cell receptor (beta chain) was recorded in a study of blood T cell repertoires in COVID-19. On the study more broadly: COVID-19 samples from acute and convalescent phases originated in the United States, Italy and Spain.

Per the original data handling: Researchers report that nucleated cell counts were estimated from reference gene primer amplification. Some clones are missing from TCRdb's copy, which holds only in-frame ones; the method was immunoSEQ multiplex PCR. V and J calls and clone size come straight from that table; D and trimming were deduced from the DNA. The sample has some 73,000 clones, roughly four fifths seen once. There are 15 residues in the CDR3. V lost 2 bases and J 5 bases, leaving 16 bases between the germline ends. Germline values: CDR1 SGDLS, CDR2 YYNGEE. What was sequenced was peripheral blood. The chain combines TRBV9 with TRBJ2-5; tentatively, D is TRBD2 (6 bases). This clonotype originated in a woman in her sixties or seventies with acute or convalescent COVID-19. CDR3 sequence (DNA): TGTGCCAGCAGCGTTATGGCGGGATGGGGTGAGACCCAGTACTTC. Amino acid sequence: CASSVMAGWGETQYF.